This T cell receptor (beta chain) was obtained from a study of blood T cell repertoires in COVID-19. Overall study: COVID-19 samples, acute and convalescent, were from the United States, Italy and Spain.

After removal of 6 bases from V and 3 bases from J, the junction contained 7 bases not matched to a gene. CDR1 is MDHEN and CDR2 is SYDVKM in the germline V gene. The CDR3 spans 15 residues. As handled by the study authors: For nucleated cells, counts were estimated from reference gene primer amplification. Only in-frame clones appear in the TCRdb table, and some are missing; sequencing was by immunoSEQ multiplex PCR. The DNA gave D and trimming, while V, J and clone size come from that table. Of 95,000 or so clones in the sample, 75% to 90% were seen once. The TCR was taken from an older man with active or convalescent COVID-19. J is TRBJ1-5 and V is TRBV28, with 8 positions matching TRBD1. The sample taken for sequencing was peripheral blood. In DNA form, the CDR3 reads TGTGCCAGCAGGTTAGGGACAGGAGACAATCAGCCCCAGCATTTT. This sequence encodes CASRLGTGDNQPQHF.